Shown below are 24 T cell receptor beta chains from a single sample sequenced in a study of blood T cells in healthy people across ages. A second about 7 to 12 cycle PCR used barcoded and J-beta primers. Each CDR3 protein gets one entry after TCRdb re-called the 5' RACE reads with MiXCR. The sample carries more than 1.4 million distinct CDR3 sequences, around two fifths recorded once. Specimen: blood. Receptors originate from a young woman in good health.

This clonotype has more than one count but fewer than ten. DNA for the CDR3: TGTGCCAGCAACAGCCAGCAGGGAGATACGCAGTATTTT. This sequence encodes CASNSQQGDTQYF. This chain joins TRBV9 and TRBJ2-3; D possibly corresponds to TRBD1 (5 bases). V lost 6 bases and J lost 5, with 13 bases in between. Germline values: CDR1 SGDLS, CDR2 YYNGEE. The CDR3 runs 13 residues.

This clonotype was found once. A much larger clone is a single base away; this may be a read error. V usage is TRBV10-3 and J usage is TRBJ2-1, with 7 bases matching TRBD2. Germline lookup yields CDR1 ENHRY and CDR2 SYGVKD. This CDR3 region has 14 residues. The CDR3 DNA sequence: TGTGCCATCAGTGGGGGCGGGAGTGGCAATGTGCAGTTCTTC. Its protein is CAISGGGSGNVQFF.

The genes are TRBV6-2 or TRBV6-3 and TRBJ2-2; 9 bases fit TRBD2. Germline V gene lookup returns CDR1 MNHEY and CDR2 SVGEGT. The length of the CDR3 is 16 residues. V lost 5 bases to trimming and J lost 1 base; unmatched junction nucleotides: 5. Here the CDR3 DNA reads TGTGCCAGCAGTACCCCGACTAGCGGGAACACCGGGGAGCTGTTTTTT. It yields the protein CASSTPTSGNTGELFF.

Of note for this clonotype: One end of the junction fails to match germline, which may point to a read error. The V gene is TRBV11-3, the J gene TRBJ1-4, with TRBD1 matching over 7 bases. This CDR3 comprises 13 residues. The germline gives CDR1 SGHNT, CDR2 YENEEA. As DNA, the CDR3 is TGTGCCAACAGCCGGGGACAGAATGAAAAACTGTTTTTT. It specifies CANSRGQNEKLFF. The complete variable domain, with remaining parts taken from reference TRBV11-3 and TRBJ1-4, reads EAGVVQSPRYKIIEKKQPVAFWCNPISGHNTLYWYLQNLGQGPELLIRYENEEAVDDSQLPKDRFSAERLKGVDSTLKIQPAELGDSAVYLCANSRGQNEKLFFGSGTQLSVL.

This clonotype was seen a few times. This chain connects TRBV20-1 to TRBJ2-7; D possibly corresponds to TRBD1 (6 bases). CDR3 size: 12 residues. Trimming removed 5 bases from V and 2 bases from J, with 10 bases in between. Germline CDR1 is DFQATT and CDR2 is SNEGSKA (reference sequence). CDR3 in DNA: TGCAGTGCTCGACAGGACACCTACGAGCAGTACTTC. Translation: CSARQDTYEQYF.

The genes are TRBV12-3 or TRBV12-4 and TRBJ2-1; TRBD1 or TRBD2 may be the D gene (6 bases each). The V gene lost 4 bases and the J gene lost 6 bases, with 19 bases spanning the gap. The CDR3 is 16 amino acids. This chain's CDR3 is CASSSTDLGGSNEQFF. Written as DNA, the CDR3 is TGTGCCAGCAGTTCCACGGACCTAGGGGGGTCCAATGAGCAGTTCTTC.

The chain couples TRBV9 to TRBJ2-7; possibly TRBD1 or TRBD2 for D (5 bases each). The CDR3 covers 16 residues. The germline V gene encodes CDR1 SGDLS and CDR2 YYNGEE. Trimming stripped 0 bases from V and 2 bases from J, with 15 bases between. The CDR3 loop reads CASSVGPPGTAYEQYF. CDR3 in DNA: TGTGCCAGCAGCGTAGGCCCCCCTGGGACGGCCTACGAGCAGTACTTC.

This clonotype was observed a few times. The CDR3 DNA follows: TGTGCCAGCAGTTCCCCACTAGCGGGGACCCAAGAGACCCAGTACTTC. Translated, it gives CASSSPLAGTQETQYF. The chain has TRBV12-3 or TRBV12-4 and TRBJ2-5, with 10 nucleotides matching TRBD2. The CDR3 is 16 residues long. The V segment lost 4 bases and the J segment 1 base; nucleotides outside the gene matches: 6.

The V and J genes are TRBV3-1 and TRBJ2-5, with D tentatively TRBD1 (5 bases). The V gene lost 5 bases and the J gene lost 1 base, with 14 bases spanning the gap. Germline CDR1 reads LGHDT; CDR2 reads YNNKEL (reference sequence). The length of the CDR3 is 15 residues. The CDR3 sequence is CASSDRQTLQETQYF. CDR3 nucleotides: TGTGCCAGCAGCGATAGACAGACTCTCCAAGAGACCCAGTACTTC.

The gene calls are TRBV6-5 and TRBJ2-4, with D perhaps TRBD1 or TRBD2 (5 bases each). V lost 5 bases to trimming and J lost 13 bases, with 18 bases between them. Per the germline V gene, CDR1 is MNHEY and CDR2 is SVGAGI. The CDR3 is 13 amino acids. The CDR3 is CASSPRGPGRQYF. DNA of the CDR3: TGTGCCAGCAGTCCGAGGGGACCGGGACGACAGTACTTC.

CDR3 nucleotides: TGTGCCAGCAGCCCCGACTATAGCAATCAGCCCCAGCATTTT. Translated, it gives CASSPDYSNQPQHF. The rearrangement links TRBV2 to TRBJ1-5; D call uncertain. Trimming left V 6 bases short and J 0 bases short, with 9 bases between. CDR1 is SNHLY and CDR2 is FYNNEI in the germline V gene. The CDR3 is 14 residues long.

The rearrangement uses TRBV5-1 and TRBJ2-7; 11 bases map to TRBD2. V gave up 2 bases and J gave up 2 bases; unmatched junction bases: 3. The CDR3 runs to 15 residues. The V gene's germline CDR1 is SGHRS and CDR2 YFSETQ. CDR3 region: CASSFTTSGTYEQYF. CDR3 in DNA: TGCGCCAGCAGCTTCACGACTAGCGGGACCTACGAGCAGTACTTC.

The chain uses TRBV21-1 and TRBJ2-1; TRBD1, as called in the table, went unchecked against the DNA. TRBV21-1 is a pseudogene. The CDR3 is made up of 13 amino acids. This CDR3 reads CASSEKQGVEQFF. The CDR3 region has the DNA TGTGCCAGCAGCGAGAAACAGGGAGTTGAGCAGTTCTTC.

The chain joins TRBV20-1 to TRBJ2-1; 7 bases match TRBD2. Germline V gene data show CDR1 as DFQATT and CDR2 as SNEGSKA (reference sequence). Trimming cost V 0 bases and J 6 bases; bases outside gene matches: 5. CDR3 length equals 14 residues. The CDR3 here is CSARDSGTSNEQFF. CDR3 nucleotides: TGCAGTGCTAGAGACAGCGGGACCTCCAATGAGCAGTTCTTC.

This clonotype has only a few counts. The chain uses TRBV12-3 or TRBV12-4 and TRBJ2-5; D gene ambiguous. The V gene lost 2 bases and the J gene lost 5 bases, with 12 bases spanning the gap. This CDR3 comprises 14 residues. CDR3 protein: CASSLLGNGETQYF. As DNA, the CDR3 is TGTGCCAGCAGTTTACTGGGCAACGGGGAGACCCAGTACTTC.

This clonotype has at least ten counts. The gene calls are TRBV6-5 and TRBJ2-3; a weak D match, TRBD2 (6 bases). This CDR3 contains 16 residues. CDR1 is MNHEY, CDR2 SVGAGI, per germline. V was trimmed by 6 bases and J by 2 bases, leaving 18 bases between them. CDR3 sequence (DNA): TGTGCCAGCAGCCTCAGTCCGGGACTTTACACAGATACGCAGTATTTT. Protein product: CASSLSPGLYTDTQYF.

This clonotype was seen once. The chain joins TRBV20-1 to TRBJ2-4; 8 bases map to TRBD2. The CDR3 consists of 14 residues. The junction had 2 bases not matched to a gene; V was cut back by 2 bases and J by 2 bases. Germline V gene sequence: CDR1 DFQATT, CDR2 SNEGSKA (reference sequence). Here the CDR3 DNA reads TGCAGTGCTAGAACGGGGGGGCCCAAAAACATTCAGTACTTC. Its translation is CSARTGGPKNIQYF.

The sample holds a few counts of this clonotype. This rearrangement joins TRBV29-1 to TRBJ2-4; D gene unclear. Germline V gene lookup returns CDR1 SQVTM and CDR2 ANQGSEA. The CDR3 totals 13 residues. Trimming pared 0 bases from V and 0 bases from J, leaving 3 bases between. This chain's CDR3 is CSVEDLAKNIQYF. The CDR3 DNA reads TGCAGCGTTGAAGATCTAGCCAAAAACATTCAGTACTTC.

This clonotype was seen a handful of times. The V and J genes are TRBV14 and TRBJ2-4; TRBD2 aligns across 8 bases. The trim removed 1 base at V and 6 bases at J, leaving 2 bases unmatched. The CDR3 has 14 residues. Looked up from germline, CDR1 is SGHDN and CDR2 is FVKESK. CDR3 loop: CASSQGLAGNIQYF. The CDR3 nucleotides read TGTGCCAGCAGCCAAGGGCTAGCGGGAAACATTCAGTACTTC.

The chain is built from TRBV7-2 and TRBJ2-1; D unresolved. This CDR3 region has 13 residues. CDR1 SGHTA and CDR2 FQGNSA come from the germline V gene. The V end lost 5 bases, the J end lost 6 bases, and 11 bases lay between the germline ends. DNA of the CDR3: TGTGCCAGCAGCCGTGCCGTGGGCAATGAGCAGTTCTTC. It encodes CASSRAVGNEQFF.

On this clonotype: With a much larger clone just one base away, this may be a read error. The rearrangement joins TRBV6-2 or TRBV6-3 to TRBJ2-5; 9 bases are shared with TRBD2. The J call is doubtful: the DNA matches TRBJ2-7 better. Germline V lookup: CDR1 MNHEY, CDR2 SVGEGT. The CDR3 spans 14 residues. The DNA for the CDR3 is TGTGCCAGCAGTCTAGCGGGGTTCTACTACGAGCAGTACTTC. This translates into CASSLAGFYYEQYF.

In its sample, this clonotype was seen a few times. The rearrangement links TRBV12-3 or TRBV12-4 to TRBJ2-5; TRBD2 matches at 9 bases. This CDR3 contains 14 residues. V shed 6 bases and J 4 bases; nucleotides not matched to a gene: 6. In DNA form, the CDR3 reads TGTGCCAGCAGGCAGGGACTAGCAAGAGAGACCCAGTACTTC. Translated: CASRQGLARETQYF.

The CDR3 DNA sequence: TGTGCCACCAGTGTGTGCGGGAGGGCGCGTGAGCAGTACTTC. Protein: CATSVCGRAREQYF. This sequence joins TRBV24-1 and TRBJ2-7; 9 nucleotides agree with TRBD2. Germline V CDR1 and CDR2: KGHDR, SFDVKD. The CDR3 consists of 14 residues. V dropped 5 bases and J dropped 7; count of bases not matched to a gene: 8.

This clonotype was counted a few times. The chain joins TRBV20-1 to TRBJ2-7; 9 nucleotides agree with TRBD1. Germline V CDR1 and CDR2: DFQATT, SNEGSKA (reference sequence). The CDR3 has 17 amino acids. Trimming cost V 5 bases and J 4 bases; bases outside gene matches: 18. The CDR3: CSASKPEPDRGRYEQYF. CDR3 DNA sequence: TGCAGTGCTTCCAAACCCGAGCCGGACAGGGGTAGGTACGAGCAGTACTTC.